The text below deals with one T cell receptor (beta chain). The data derive from a study of T-cell reconstitution after alpha-beta-depleted transplantation in children. The CDR3 is 15 residues long. Germline CDR1 and CDR2: SGHRS and YFSETQ. V gave up 6 bases and J gave up 0 bases, with 13 bases separating them. Preparing the TCRbeta library involved the use of unique molecular identifiers. One entry per CDR3 protein results from TCRdb running MiXCR on the PCR reads. The sample holds approximately 980,000 distinct CDR3 sequences, about 29% seen once. V usage is TRBV5-1 and J usage is TRBJ2-1; D gene uncertain. Sequencing was performed on PBMCs, mostly from graft donor cells, taken 360 days after TCRalphabeta/CD19-depleted stem cell transplant. The TCR sequence derives from a boy younger than two who had a stem cell transplant for SCID, so the T cells may come from the graft donor. CDR3 in DNA: TGCGCCAGCACGACCGAACTGAGCTCCTACAATGAGCAGTTCTTC. The encoded protein is CASTTELSSYNEQFF.